This T cell receptor beta chain was identified during a study of identical twins. The V end lost 2 bases, the J end lost 0 bases, and 9 bases lay between the germline ends. Germline CDR1 and CDR2: SGHRS and YFSETQ. This CDR3 is built from 15 residues. Study-level points and caveats: Zero-insertion findings could be partly confounded by invariant cells (MAIT and iNKT cells).

TCRdb called the 5' RACE reads again in MiXCR, with one record for every CDR3 protein. The repertoire holds roughly 630,000 distinct CDR3 sequences, with about 7% as singletons. Concerning this clonotype itself: Its antigen is undetermined.

The data also belong to a second study, concerning yellow fever vaccine responses in identical twins.

Sequencing was carried out using PBMCs. V usage is TRBV5-1 and J usage is TRBJ2-4; TRBD2 is a possible D gene (5 bases). This sequence was found in a woman aged 18-29 years in good health. The CDR3 spells CASSLDYIAKNIQYF. CDR3 DNA sequence: TGCGCCAGCAGCTTAGACTATATAGCCAAAAACATTCAGTACTTC.